The 32 T cell receptor beta chains below come from one sample, sequenced in a study of read filtering for tumor transcriptome and immune sequencing (dated by TCRdb to between 2020 and 2021). Sequencing was carried out with an Illumina HiSeq 4000. Starting from approximately 0.4 ug RNA, TCR libraries were constructed with the Immunoverse kit using molecular barcoded adaptors that cover the alpha/delta and beta/gamma chains. The public reads were reanalyzed by TCRdb: fastp trimming at Q25, MiXCR alignment, in-frame beta chains only. Identical CDR3 proteins give one entry, which carries the most common genes and DNA. Present in this sample are 75,000 to 95,000 distinct CDR3 sequences, 20% to 25% of which were seen just once. Clones ranked in the top ten supply about an eighth of the sample. The sequenced material came from a population of CD138-negative cells sorted from bone marrow. The sample's cell subset or site label, decoded: bone marrow mononuclear cells depleted of CD138+ plasma/myeloma cells by negative magnetic selection. The receptor source for this set is a donor aged 40 or older with multiple myeloma.

This clonotype appeared many times. DNA for the CDR3: TGTGCCAGCAGTTCCCGTACCCCAGGGGGTTTTAATTCACCCCTCCACTTT. Translated, it gives CASSSRTPGGFNSPLHF. The rearrangement joins TRBV12-3 or TRBV12-4 to TRBJ1-6; 7 bases align to TRBD1. This CDR3 has 17 amino acids. With V trimmed by 4 bases and J by 6 bases, 12 bases remained unmatched.

This clonotype was recorded a few times. V usage is TRBV7-2 and J usage is TRBJ2-7; the match to TRBD1 covers 7 bases. The germline gives CDR1 SGHTA, CDR2 FQGNSA. Trimming removed 2 bases from V and 6 bases from J; junction bases left unmatched: 13. The CDR3 is 16 residues long. CDR3 amino acids: CASSLTPGGSSLEQYF. The CDR3 coding sequence is TGTGCCAGCAGCTTAACCCCAGGGGGTTCCTCCCTCGAGCAGTACTTC.

This clonotype showed up just a few times. A much bigger clone sits one base away, suggesting this may be a read error. The V call is TRBV5-1, the J call TRBJ2-5, with TRBD2 as a possible D gene (7 bases). Germline assignment: CDR1 SGHRS and CDR2 YFSETQ. The CDR3 runs 16 residues. The CDR3 bases are TGCGCCTGCAGCTTGGGGGGGCAGTGGTACCAAGAGACCCAGTACTTC. The encoded protein is CACSLGGQWYQETQYF.

Note on this clonotype: In this CDR3 the conserved last residue, phenylalanine or tryptophan, is missing, so a read error is likely. The chain couples TRBV2 to TRBJ2-3; 9 bases fit TRBD1. The junction had 11 bases not matched to a gene; V was cut back by 8 bases and J by 5 bases. The CDR3 extends over 15 amino acids. Germline loops: CDR1 SNHLY, CDR2 FYNNEI. CDR3 sequence: CASGPGTGSQDTQYL. CDR3 bases: TGTGCCAGCGGGCCCGGGACAGGGTCTCAAGATACGCAGTATCTT.

This clonotype has only a few counts. The genes are TRBV28 and TRBJ1-2; D remains ambiguous. Germline loops: CDR1 MDHEN, CDR2 SYDVKM. V was cut by 6 bases and J by 0 bases, with 14 bases left in between. The CDR3 length is 15 residues. CDR3 protein: CASRGWGGPNYGYTF. CDR3 DNA sequence: TGTGCCAGCAGGGGGTGGGGAGGTCCTAACTATGGCTACACCTTC.

The chain employs TRBV5-1 and TRBJ1-4, with D uncertain. The germline CDR1 and CDR2 sequences are SGHRS and YFSETQ. The ends were cut back, 3 bases at V and 4 bases at J, with 10 bases in the middle. The CDR3 contains 14 residues. The CDR3 spells CASSSGGINEKLFF. The CDR3 region has the DNA TGCGCCAGCAGCTCGGGCGGGATTAATGAAAAACTGTTTTTT.

This clonotype was observed a handful of times. This chain connects TRBV20-1 to TRBJ1-5, with 9 bases lining up with TRBD1. Losses at the gene ends were 1 base for V and 7 bases for J; bases not matched to a gene: 8. Germline assignment: CDR1 DFQATT and CDR2 SNEGSKA (reference sequence). The CDR3 extends over 15 amino acids. The CDR3 loop reads CSARAKDRGDQPQHF. The CDR3 region has the DNA TGCAGTGCTAGAGCCAAGGACAGGGGAGACCAGCCCCAGCATTTT.

This clonotype was observed a few times. The chain combines TRBV7-9 with TRBJ2-3; TRBD2 matches 8 bases. The CDR3 is 14 amino acids. CDR1 and CDR2 (germline): SEHNR, FQNEAQ (reference sequence). J was trimmed by 5 bases and V by 3 bases; bases with no gene match: 4. The CDR3 region is CASSFPGLEDTQYF. The CDR3 nucleotides are TGTGCCAGCAGCTTTCCGGGACTAGAAGATACGCAGTATTTT.

Regarding this clonotype: This could be a read error, since a much larger clone is one nucleotide away. This chain joins TRBV7-2 and TRBJ1-1; 12 positions agree with TRBD1. There are 17 residues in the CDR3. CDR1 SGHTA and CDR2 FQGNSA come from the germline V gene. The chain's CDR3 is CAGSLVGTGGMNTEAFF. The DNA of the CDR3 is TGTGCCGGCAGCTTAGTTGGGACAGGGGGCATGAACACTGAAGCTTTCTTT.

Points on this clonotype: One end of the junction is discordant with germline, which a read error may explain. The genes are TRBV6-2 or TRBV6-3 and TRBJ1-1; D remains unclear. The CDR3 has 17 amino acids. Germline CDR1 and CDR2: MNHEY and SVGEGT. CDR3 bases: TGTGCCAGCAGTTACTCTCAGGTTCCCACCCCCGACACTGGAGCTTTCTTT. Residues: CASSYSQVPTPDTGAFF.

On this clonotype itself: This CDR3 is missing its conserved last phenylalanine or tryptophan, likely due to a read error. The limits of the CDR3 on the DNA are not certain, so only TCRdb's listed CDR3 is given. The genes are TRBV21-1 and TRBJ2-1; the D call of TRBD1 is as the table states it, not checked on the DNA. TRBV21-1 is listed as a pseudogene. The CDR3 contains 14 residues when both ends are counted. CDR3 sequence: CATPPRMTRDEQFL.

Ten or more counts support this clonotype. V and J are TRBV5-1 and TRBJ2-3; 10 bases agree with TRBD2. The trim removed 0 bases at V and 7 bases at J, leaving 8 bases unmatched. The CDR3 length is 16 residues. Germline V lookup: CDR1 SGHRS, CDR2 YFSETQ. The CDR3 bases are TGCGCCAGCAGCTTGGCCGCTAGCGGGGGTGTATATACGCAGTATTTT. Its translation is CASSLAASGGVYTQYF.

This clonotype came up many times. This chain uses TRBV2 with TRBJ1-2, with a possible D match to TRBD1 (5 bases). V was trimmed by 3 bases and J by 4 bases, leaving 12 bases between them. Germline-derived CDR1 and CDR2 are SNHLY and FYNNEI. The CDR3 is 14 amino acids. The CDR3 is CASSERGQIYGYTF. The CDR3 coding sequence is TGTGCCAGCAGTGAGCGGGGCCAGATCTATGGCTACACCTTC.

This clonotype was found many times. The genes are TRBV5-1 and TRBJ2-7; possibly TRBD1 for D (6 bases). This CDR3 region has 13 residues. Germline assignment: CDR1 SGHRS and CDR2 YFSETQ. Trimming removed 5 bases from V and 4 bases from J, with 13 bases in between. CDR3 sequence: CASSPGTNYEQYF. The CDR3 DNA follows: TGCGCCAGCAGTCCCGGGACAAATTACGAGCAGTACTTC.

This clonotype was seen repeatedly, ten times or more. V and J are TRBV7-9 and TRBJ2-2; D unclear. V lost 7 bases to trimming and J lost 6 bases, with 9 bases between them. The length of the CDR3 is 12 residues. Germline CDR1 is SEHNR and CDR2 is FQNEAQ (reference sequence). This CDR3 is CASTLLAGELFF. CDR3 DNA sequence: TGTGCCAGCACCCTACTCGCCGGGGAGCTGTTTTTT.

At least ten counts were recorded for this clonotype. The chain combines TRBV7-9 with TRBJ2-7; D is possibly TRBD1 (6 bases). Trimming took off 2 bases at V and 0 bases at J, with 14 bases between the two ends. This CDR3 spans 16 amino acids. CDR1 is SEHNR, CDR2 FQNEAQ, per germline (reference sequence). The CDR3 region has the DNA TGTGCCAGCAGCTTAACAGGGCAGGGCCTCTCCTACGAGCAGTACTTC. The encoded protein is CASSLTGQGLSYEQYF. The variable domain in full, with the rest retrieved from reference TRBV7-9 and TRBJ2-7, is DTGVSQNPRHKITKRGQNVTFRCDPISEHNRLYWYRQTLGQGPEFLTYFQNEAQLEKSRLLSDRFSAERPKGSFSTLEIQRTEQGDSAMYLCASSLTGQGLSYEQYFGPGTRLTVT.

This clonotype appeared a few times. A junction end diverges from the germline sequence, so it may reflect a read error. V is TRBV9 and J is TRBJ2-1; TRBD2 matches 9 bases. CDR3 length equals 17 residues. Germline CDR1 is SGDLS and CDR2 is YYNGEE. The CDR3 reads CACSVQAGGYSYNEQFF. The CDR3, as DNA: TGTGCCTGCAGCGTACAAGCGGGGGGATACTCCTACAATGAGCAGTTCTTC.

This clonotype occurred many times. The chain recombines TRBV2 with TRBJ2-1; D might be TRBD1 (5 bases). Trimming pared 7 bases from V and 9 bases from J, leaving 13 bases between. This CDR3 spans 12 amino acids. The germline V gene encodes CDR1 SNHLY and CDR2 FYNNEI. The CDR3 region has the DNA TGTGCCAGCAATATCGATCAGGGTGAGCAGTTCTTC. Its translation: CASNIDQGEQFF.

The table lists this clonotype with many counts. This chain links TRBV19 with TRBJ1-5; D unresolved. V lost 5 bases and J 4 bases, leaving 9 bases between the germline ends. Germline assignment: CDR1 LNHDA and CDR2 SQIVND (reference sequence). The CDR3 is 13 residues long. The CDR3 bases are TGTGCCAGTAGTCCGAGACAAAATCAGCCCCAGCATTTT. Translation: CASSPRQNQPQHF.

The V gene is TRBV5-1, the J gene TRBJ2-1; TRBD2 is a possible D gene (5 bases). Germline V lookup: CDR1 SGHRS, CDR2 YFSETQ. Trimming left V 5 bases short and J 8 bases short, with 17 bases between. CDR3 length: 14 amino acids. CDR3 sequence reads: CASSSLEARDEQFF. CDR3 nucleotide sequence: TGCGCCAGCAGTTCACTAGAGGCCCGCGATGAGCAGTTCTTC.

This clonotype was detected many times. The chain is built from TRBV28 and TRBJ2-7, with D tentatively TRBD1 or TRBD2 (5 bases each). CDR1 and CDR2 from the germline V gene are MDHEN and SYDVKM. V was shortened by 6 bases and J by 1 base, with 13 bases between the two germline ends. The CDR3 consists of 14 residues. CDR3 sequence reads: CASRVSGPSYEQYF. In nucleotides, the CDR3 is TGTGCCAGCAGAGTCTCGGGGCCTTCCTACGAGCAGTACTTC.

This clonotype was recorded at least ten times. V gene TRBV5-1 combines with J gene TRBJ2-7, with 13 bases fitting TRBD2. Unmatched junction bases numbered 3, after V lost 4 bases and J lost 2 bases. This CDR3 has 15 residues. The germline V gene has CDR1 SGHRS and CDR2 YFSETQ. The CDR3 bases are TGCGCCAGCAGCGAAGGGACTAGCGGGACCTACGAGCAGTACTTC. Protein sequence: CASSEGTSGTYEQYF.

This clonotype was found many times. The chain links TRBV5-1 to TRBJ1-2; 9 positions match TRBD1. Looked up from germline, CDR1 is SGHRS and CDR2 is YFSETQ. V lost 6 bases, J lost 8 bases, and 11 bases stayed unmatched. The CDR3 consists of 14 residues. Written as DNA, the CDR3 is TGCGCCAGCACGACAGGGGGGCCTTCCGGCGGCTACACCTTC. It codes for CASTTGGPSGGYTF.

This clonotype came up a few times. This chain connects TRBV12-5 to TRBJ2-7; D uncertain. The V and J ends lost 5 bases and 3 bases respectively, with 17 bases between them. The CDR3 is 15 residues long. The germline V gene has CDR1 LGHNT and CDR2 FRNRAP. The CDR3 nucleotides read TGTGCTAGTGGTCCCACTGGTACGTATAACTACGAGCAGTACTTC. This translates into CASGPTGTYNYEQYF. Together with reference TRBV12-5 and TRBJ2-7, the CDR3 gives the full variable domain: DARVTQTPRHKVTEMGQEVTMRCQPILGHNTVFWYRQTMMQGLELLAYFRNRAPLDDSGMPKDRFSAEMPDATLATLKIQPSEPRDSAVYFCASGPTGTYNYEQYFGPGTRLTVT.

This clonotype was recorded many times. The chain is built from TRBV28 and TRBJ1-3; D ambiguous. Germline loops: CDR1 MDHEN, CDR2 SYDVKM. Trimming took 3 bases from V and 2 from J, leaving 11 bases between them. The CDR3 is made up of 15 amino acids. The CDR3 region is CASSFTGLAGNTIYF. For the CDR3, the DNA is TGTGCCAGCAGTTTTACGGGATTGGCTGGAAACACCATATATTTT.

This clonotype appeared a few times. This rearrangement joins TRBV5-1 to TRBJ1-1; 8 nucleotides align to TRBD1. Germline V lookup: CDR1 SGHRS, CDR2 YFSETQ. Trimming at V came to 5 bases and at J to 6 bases, leaving 6 bases not matched to a gene. This CDR3 has 13 residues. The CDR3 spells CASSPTGAAEAFF. Here the CDR3 DNA reads TGCGCCAGCAGTCCGACAGGGGCGGCTGAAGCTTTCTTT.

A note on this clonotype: An end of the junction does not agree with germline; a read error may underlie this. This rearrangement joins TRBV6-5 to TRBJ2-2, with D tentatively TRBD2 (5 bases). The CDR3 sequence is 14 residues long. Germline V lookup: CDR1 MNHEY, CDR2 SVGAGI. CDR3 nucleotides: TGTGCCAGCAGTTACTCAGCGGCCACCGAGGAGCTGTTTTTT. Translating gives CASSYSAATEELFF.

This clonotype was seen ten or more times. The rearrangement links TRBV20-1 to TRBJ1-4; 8 nucleotides line up with TRBD1. The CDR3 sequence is 13 residues long. Germline CDR1 is DFQATT and CDR2 is SNEGSKA (reference sequence). Losses at the gene ends were 3 bases for V and 8 bases for J; bases not matched to a gene: 5. Here the CDR3 DNA reads TGCAGTGCTAGGGACAGGGCGCAGGAAAAACTGTTTTTT. It specifies CSARDRAQEKLFF.

This clonotype was seen only a few times. V gene TRBV11-2 combines with J gene TRBJ2-5; D unresolved. Germline loops: CDR1 SGHAT, CDR2 FQNNGV. This CDR3 has 13 residues. Deletions cut 2 bases from V and 5 bases from J, with 9 bases between. CDR3: CASSLLGKETQYF. In nucleotides, the CDR3 is TGTGCCAGCAGCTTACTAGGGAAGGAGACCCAGTACTTC.

This clonotype was observed many times. The V and J genes are TRBV9 and TRBJ2-3; D remains unclear. This CDR3 has 16 amino acids. CDR1 is SGDLS, CDR2 YYNGEE, per germline. With 1 base removed from V and 0 bases from J, the gap between germline ends came to 12 bases. The CDR3 here is CASSVRGDPSTDTQYF. CDR3 bases: TGTGCCAGCAGCGTAAGAGGAGATCCTAGCACAGATACGCAGTATTTT.

This clonotype was seen more than once but under ten times. The rearrangement links TRBV5-1 to TRBJ1-4, with a possible D match to TRBD1 (5 bases). V shed 3 bases and J shed 2 bases, with 11 bases lying between them. Germline CDR1 reads SGHRS; CDR2 reads YFSETQ. The CDR3 is made up of 15 amino acids. The CDR3 DNA reads TGCGCCAGCAGCTCGCAGGGCAGCACTAATGAAAAACTGTTTTTT. Translation gives CASSSQGSTNEKLFF. Combining the CDR3 with reference TRBV5-1 and TRBJ1-4 gives the whole variable domain KAGVTQTPRYLIKTRGQQVTLSCSPISGHRSVSWYQQTPGQGLQFLFEYFSETQRNKGNFPGRFSGRQFSNSRSEMNVSTLELGDSALYLCASSSQGSTNEKLFFGSGTQLSVL.

This clonotype was picked up many times. The chain has TRBV7-2 and TRBJ2-7; TRBD2 agrees at 13 bases. The CDR3 spans 17 residues. V trimming: 4 bases; J trimming: 4 bases; junction bases outside the gene matches: 10. CDR1 is SGHTA and CDR2 is FQGNSA in the germline V gene. The DNA of the CDR3 is TGTGCCAGCAGCTCAGGACGACTAGCGGGGGGAAGTTACGAGCAGTACTTC. This encodes CASSSGRLAGGSYEQYF.